Below, 23 T cell receptor beta chains from the same sample are listed, as sequenced in a study of T cells after yellow fever vaccination. TCRdb reprocessed the 5' RACE reads via MiXCR and lists one record per CDR3 protein. The sample includes hundreds of thousands of distinct CDR3 sequences, approximately 15% of them seen just once. The sequencing used PBMCs, collected on the day of the yellow fever booster vaccination. Receptors were obtained from a man younger than 45 who received the YFV17D yellow fever vaccine.

This chain links TRBV6-1 with TRBJ1-2, with D possibly being TRBD1 (6 bases). The V gene's germline CDR1 is MNHNS and CDR2 SASEGT. Trimming removed 4 bases from V and 7 bases from J, with 13 bases in between. The CDR3 covers 13 residues. The CDR3 sequence is CASSATGLGGYTF. In nucleotides, the CDR3 is TGTGCCAGCAGTGCCACAGGGTTAGGTGGCTACACCTTC.

The chain is built from TRBV4-3 and TRBJ1-4, with D hard to call. Looked up from germline, CDR1 is LGHNA and CDR2 is YSLEER. This CDR3 is built from 16 residues. The germline V and J ends were trimmed by 0 bases and 0 bases, with 8 bases remaining between them. The CDR3 spells CASSQDPLATNEKLFF. The CDR3 DNA reads TGCGCCAGCAGCCAAGATCCGCTTGCAACTAATGAAAAACTGTTTTTT.

The chain recombines TRBV20-1 with TRBJ2-6; D is unresolved. Deletions cut 1 base from V and 0 bases from J, with 13 bases between. Germline loops: CDR1 DFQATT, CDR2 SNEGSKA (reference sequence). The CDR3 runs to 17 residues. CDR3 region: CSARVSDGDSGANVLTF. CDR3 DNA: TGCAGTGCTAGAGTATCGGACGGCGACTCTGGGGCCAACGTCCTGACTTTC.

There are a few counts of this clonotype. The chain links TRBV9 to TRBJ2-7, with 7 bases aligning to TRBD1. Losses at the gene ends were 3 bases for V and 6 bases for J; bases not matched to a gene: 6. The CDR3 extends over 13 amino acids. The germline V gene has CDR1 SGDLS and CDR2 YYNGEE. CDR3 protein: CASSATGFSEQYF. The CDR3 DNA follows: TGTGCCAGCAGCGCGACAGGGTTCTCCGAGCAGTACTTC. The full variable domain, with the rest looked up from reference TRBV9 and TRBJ2-7, is DSGVTQTPKHLITATGQRVTLRCSPRSGDLSVYWYQQSLDQGLQFLIQYYNGEERAKGNILERFSAQQFPDLHSELNLSSLELGDSALYFCASSATGFSEQYFGPGTRLTVT.

This clonotype was recorded at least ten times. The chain carries TRBV2 and TRBJ2-5; possibly TRBD2 for D (5 bases). The CDR3 is 14 residues long. V lost 4 bases and J 3 bases, leaving 12 bases between the germline ends. Germline loops: CDR1 SNHLY, CDR2 FYNNEI. The CDR3 region is CASSANRDEETQYF. DNA of the CDR3: TGTGCCAGCAGTGCAAACCGGGATGAAGAGACCCAGTACTTC.

The V call is TRBV18, the J call TRBJ2-2; 9 bases match TRBD2. Germline trimming cut 3 bases from V and 1 base from J; bases unmatched to any gene: 9. Germline V lookup: CDR1 KGHSH, CDR2 LQKENI. The CDR3 is 18 amino acids. CDR3 DNA sequence: TGTGCCAGCTCACCCTCTGCGCGAGCGGGAGGGAACACCGGGGAGCTGTTTTTT. It translates to CASSPSARAGGNTGELFF.

A few counts support this clonotype. This chain connects TRBV7-9 to TRBJ2-7; tentative D call: TRBD1 (8 bases). V was pared by 4 bases and J by 3 bases, with 13 bases between. Germline V lookup: CDR1 SEHNR, CDR2 FQNEAQ (reference sequence). The CDR3 has 14 residues. The CDR3 sequence: CASSSTGEGYEQYF. CDR3 bases: TGTGCCAGCAGCTCGACAGGGGAGGGCTACGAGCAGTACTTC.

DNA for the CDR3: TGTGCCAGCTCACCAACCCTAGCGGGAGCATCCGGGGAGCTGTTTTTT. This codes for CASSPTLAGASGELFF. The chain employs TRBV18 and TRBJ2-2; TRBD2 agrees at 10 bases. V was pared by 2 bases and J by 6 bases, with 6 bases of the junction left unmatched. CDR1 and CDR2 (germline): KGHSH, LQKENI. The CDR3 loop spans 16 amino acids.

V gene TRBV29-1 combines with J gene TRBJ2-3; D is uncertain. V lost 4 bases and J lost 5, with 10 bases in between. The CDR3 is 12 residues long. Germline CDR1 reads SQVTM; CDR2 reads ANQGSEA. This chain's CDR3 is CSVARSLDTQYF. The CDR3 nucleotides are TGCAGCGTTGCCAGGAGCTTAGATACGCAGTATTTT.

This clonotype was counted a few times. The V and J genes are TRBV5-1 and TRBJ1-4; D is perhaps TRBD1 (6 bases). The length of the CDR3 is 13 residues. Trimming took off 5 bases at V and 8 bases at J, with 13 bases between the two ends. Germline V gives CDR1 SGHRS, CDR2 YFSETQ. The chain's CDR3 is CASRTGQREKLFF. In nucleotides, the CDR3 is TGCGCCAGCAGAACGGGACAACGAGAAAAACTGTTTTTT.

This clonotype has just a few counts. The V and J genes are TRBV7-2 and TRBJ2-5, with a tentative D call TRBD2 (6 bases). Germline V gene data show CDR1 as SGHTA and CDR2 as FQGNSA. The V gene lost 3 bases and the J gene lost 2 bases, with 10 bases spanning the gap. The CDR3 spans 14 residues. The CDR3, as DNA: TGTGCCAGCAGCTTTGGTCGGGGGCAAGAGACCCAGTACTTC. This translates into CASSFGRGQETQYF.

This clonotype occurred a few times. V and J are TRBV13 and TRBJ2-7; the match to TRBD1 covers 8 bases. Germline-derived CDR1 and CDR2 are PRHDT and FYEKMQ (reference sequence). The trim removed 5 bases at V and 6 bases at J, leaving 12 bases unmatched. The length of the CDR3 is 15 residues. The CDR3 reads CASSPRTGSFPEQYF. The CDR3 coding sequence is TGTGCCAGCAGCCCTCGGACAGGGTCTTTTCCCGAGCAGTACTTC. The variable domain in full, completed from reference TRBV13 and TRBJ2-7, reads AAGVIQSPRHLIKEKRETATLKCYPIPRHDTVYWYQQGPGQDPQFLISFYEKMQSDKGSIPDRFSAQQFSDYHSELNMSSLELGDSALYFCASSPRTGSFPEQYFGPGTRLTVT.

In this sample, this clonotype turned up a few times. V usage is TRBV28 and J usage is TRBJ2-3, with D perhaps TRBD1 (6 bases). The V end lost 1 base, the J end lost 8 bases, and 13 bases lay between the germline ends. CDR1 and CDR2 from the germline V gene are MDHEN and SYDVKM. CDR3 length: 14 residues. The CDR3: CASSLSGEGVTQYF. CDR3 sequence (DNA): TGTGCCAGCAGTTTATCAGGGGAAGGAGTTACGCAGTATTTT.

The chain's CDR3 is CASSTRTSGYYEQYF. The CDR3 DNA is TGTGCCAGCAGCACCCGGACTAGCGGCTACTACGAGCAGTACTTC. J is TRBJ2-7 and V is TRBV7-2, with 10 bases matching TRBD2. There are 15 residues in the CDR3. CDR1 SGHTA and CDR2 FQGNSA come from the germline V gene. The V and J ends lost 5 bases and 3 bases, in that order; junction bases with no gene match: 7.

CDR3 nucleotides: TGCGCCAGCAGCTTCCGGACTAGCGGGAGGACCGGGGAGCTGTTTTTT. Protein: CASSFRTSGRTGELFF. The V gene is TRBV5-1, the J gene TRBJ2-2, with 14 bases that match TRBD2. This CDR3 spans 16 amino acids. The V gene end was trimmed by 2 bases and the J gene end by 5 bases; junction bases not matched to a gene: 2. Germline CDR1 SGHRS, CDR2 YFSETQ.

The CDR3 region has the DNA TGTGCCACCGCACAATTGACAGCCCCCTACGAGCAGTACTTC. This encodes CATAQLTAPYEQYF. V and J are TRBV19 and TRBJ2-7, with D possibly TRBD1 on 5 matching bases. CDR1 LNHDA and CDR2 SQIVND come from the germline V gene (reference sequence). The CDR3 runs 14 residues. V was pared by 10 bases and J by 2 bases, with 18 bases between.

The chain couples TRBV27 to TRBJ2-4; D is uncertain. The germline CDR1 and CDR2 sequences are MNHEY and SMNVEV (reference sequence). The CDR3 totals 15 residues. Trimming stripped 0 bases from V and 2 bases from J, with 8 bases between. In DNA, the CDR3 is TGTGCCAGCAGTTTATCTCTATTTCCCAAAAACATTCAGTACTTC. This translates into CASSLSLFPKNIQYF.

Written as DNA, the CDR3 is TGTGCCAGCAGCCAAGATCGCCTCGGGACTTTCGGAGCTTTCTTT. The encoded protein is CASSQDRLGTFGAFF. This chain connects TRBV4-2 to TRBJ1-1; tentative D call: TRBD1 (5 bases). CDR1 is LGHNA and CDR2 is YNFKEQ in the germline V gene. Deletions cut 0 bases from V and 10 bases from J, with 18 bases between. The CDR3 covers 15 residues.

The chain couples TRBV15 to TRBJ1-1; the D gene is possibly TRBD1 (6 bases). The CDR3 extends over 14 amino acids. Germline V gives CDR1 LNHNV, CDR2 YYDKDF (reference sequence). Trimming stripped 0 bases from V and 7 bases from J, with 12 bases between. The DNA for the CDR3 is TGTGCCACCAGCAGAGAGGGGGCCAGGATTGAAGCTTTCTTT. Its translation: CATSREGARIEAFF.

This clonotype was seen a handful of times. This rearrangement joins TRBV18 to TRBJ2-5, with D perhaps TRBD2 (6 bases). There are 13 residues in the CDR3. Per the germline V gene, CDR1 is KGHSH and CDR2 is LQKENI. Trimming left V 6 bases short and J 4 bases short, with 12 bases between. This chain's CDR3 is CASSTGEGETQYF. The CDR3 coding sequence is TGTGCCAGCTCGACGGGAGAGGGAGAGACCCAGTACTTC.

This chain connects TRBV5-6 to TRBJ1-2; D remains unclear. V was trimmed by 0 bases and J by 2 bases, leaving 11 bases between them. Germline loops: CDR1 SGHDT, CDR2 YYEEEE. The length of the CDR3 is 15 residues. CDR3 protein: CASSLAAVRNYGYTF. The CDR3 bases are TGTGCCAGCAGCTTGGCGGCAGTACGAAACTATGGCTACACCTTC. Complete variable domain (other parts from reference TRBV5-6 and TRBJ1-2): DAGVTQSPTHLIKTRGQQVTLRCSPKSGHDTVSWYQQALGQGPQFIFQYYEEEERQRGNFPDRFSGHQFPNYSSELNVNALLLGDSALYLCASSLAAVRNYGYTFGSGTRLTVV.

The chain is built from TRBV12-3 or TRBV12-4 and TRBJ2-1, with TRBD2 matching over 8 bases. Unmatched junction bases numbered 13, after V lost 6 bases and J lost 9 bases. This CDR3 spans 15 amino acids. The CDR3 DNA sequence: TGTGCCAGCAGCGATTCCACCGGACTAGCCGTTGAGCAGTTCTTC. Translation: CASSDSTGLAVEQFF.

The chain couples TRBV2 to TRBJ2-1; D gene ambiguous. The germline V gene encodes CDR1 SNHLY and CDR2 FYNNEI. This CDR3 has 12 residues. V dropped 3 bases and J dropped 9 bases, with 9 bases sitting between them. This CDR3 reads CASSELDLEQFF. CDR3 nucleotide sequence: TGTGCCAGCAGTGAGCTAGATCTTGAGCAGTTCTTC.